Included here is one TCR beta chain sequence, with context. The sample originates from a study of cytomegalovirus exposure and HLA in healthy donors. The assay was immunoSEQ multiplex PCR, and TCRdb's table has in-frame clones only and misses some. The table shows about 250,000 clones, with roughly 87% occurring only once. The receptor was isolated from a man between 18 and 35 years old in good health and CMV-seropositive. Sequencing was performed on PBMCs.

Here the CDR3 reads CASSWGGRDYEQYF. DNA of the CDR3: TGTGCCAGCAGCTGGGGCGGAAGGGACTACGAGCAGTACTTC. The chain couples TRBV5-6 to TRBJ2-7, with D possibly being TRBD1 (5 bases). This CDR3 has 14 amino acids. Germline values: CDR1 SGHDT, CDR2 YYEEEE. Trimming shortened V by 3 bases and J by 3 bases, and 13 bases separated the two germline ends. Complete variable domain (other parts from reference TRBV5-6 and TRBJ2-7): DAGVTQSPTHLIKTRGQQVTLRCSPKSGHDTVSWYQQALGQGPQFIFQYYEEEERQRGNFPDRFSGHQFPNYSSELNVNALLLGDSALYLCASSWGGRDYEQYFGPGTRLTVT.